This entry describes one T cell receptor (beta chain). Participant age was about 18 to 95 years, and participants resided in approximately 24 US areas. This record belongs to a study of blood T cell repertoires in COVID-19. On the study more broadly: In each case, the material was cDNA or gDNA derived from T cells, B-cell-depleted T cells, or PBMCs.

V gave up 0 bases and J gave up 6 bases, with 7 bases separating them. Per germline, CDR1 SGDLS and CDR2 YYNGEE. The CDR3 contains 13 residues. Source study methods: Amplification of reference gene primers was used by the study to estimate nucleated cell counts. The data were produced by immunoSEQ multiplex PCR, yet TCRdb's version contains in-frame clones alone and is incomplete. The D gene and trimming were derived from the DNA, and the V and J assignments and clone size from that table. The sample contains about 260,000 clones, roughly 83% of which appear only once. The sample comprised PBMCs or T cells enriched from blood (not recorded which). The origin of this receptor is a woman aged 45-65 years who had recovered from COVID-19. This chain uses TRBV9 with TRBJ2-1; a possible D gene is TRBD2 (6 bases). The CDR3 protein is CASSVGRANEQFF. The CDR3 DNA reads TGTGCCAGCAGCGTAGGGAGGGCCAATGAGCAGTTCTTC.